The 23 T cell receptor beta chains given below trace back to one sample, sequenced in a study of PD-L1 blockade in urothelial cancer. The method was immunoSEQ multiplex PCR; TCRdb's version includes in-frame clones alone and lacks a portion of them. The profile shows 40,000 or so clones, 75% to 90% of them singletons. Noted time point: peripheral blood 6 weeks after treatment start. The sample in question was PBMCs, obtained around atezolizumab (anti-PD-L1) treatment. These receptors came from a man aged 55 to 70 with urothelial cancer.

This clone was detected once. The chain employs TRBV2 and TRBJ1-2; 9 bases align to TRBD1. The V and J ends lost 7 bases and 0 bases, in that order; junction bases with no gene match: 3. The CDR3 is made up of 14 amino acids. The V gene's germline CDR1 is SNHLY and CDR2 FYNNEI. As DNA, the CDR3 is TGTGCCAGCAAGAGACAGGGGGCTAACTATGGCTACACCTTC. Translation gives CASKRQGANYGYTF.

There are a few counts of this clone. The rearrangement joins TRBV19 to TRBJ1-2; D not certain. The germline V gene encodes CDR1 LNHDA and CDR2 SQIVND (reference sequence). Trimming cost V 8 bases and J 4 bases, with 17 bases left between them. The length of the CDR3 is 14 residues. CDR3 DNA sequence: TGTGCCAGTCAAGACCATAGTGGCGGCTATGGCTACACCTTC. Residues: CASQDHSGGYGYTF.

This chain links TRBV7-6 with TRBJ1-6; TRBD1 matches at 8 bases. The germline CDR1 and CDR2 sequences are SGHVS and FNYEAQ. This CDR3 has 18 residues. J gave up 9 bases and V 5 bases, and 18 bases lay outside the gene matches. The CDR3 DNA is TGTGCCAGCAGCCTAGAGCCAGCTCGACAGGGGTGGAGTTCACCCCTCCACTTT. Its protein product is CASSLEPARQGWSSPLHF.

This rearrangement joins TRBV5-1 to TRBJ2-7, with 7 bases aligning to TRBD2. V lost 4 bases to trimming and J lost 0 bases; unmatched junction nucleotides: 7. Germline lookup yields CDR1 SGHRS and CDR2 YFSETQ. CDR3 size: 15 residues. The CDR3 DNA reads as TGCGCCAGCAGCGGATGGGGGAGGGCCTCCTACGAGCAGTACTTC. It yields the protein CASSGWGRASYEQYF.

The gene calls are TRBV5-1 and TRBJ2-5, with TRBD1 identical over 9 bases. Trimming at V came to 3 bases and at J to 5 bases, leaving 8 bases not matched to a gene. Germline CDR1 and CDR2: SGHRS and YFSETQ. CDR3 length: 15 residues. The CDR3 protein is CASSSAGTGSETQYF. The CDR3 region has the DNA TGCGCCAGCAGCTCAGCCGGGACAGGGAGCGAGACCCAGTACTTC.

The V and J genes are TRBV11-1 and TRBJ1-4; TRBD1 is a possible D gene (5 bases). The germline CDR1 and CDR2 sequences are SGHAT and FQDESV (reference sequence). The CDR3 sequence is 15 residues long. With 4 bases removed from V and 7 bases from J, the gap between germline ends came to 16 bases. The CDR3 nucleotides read TGTGCCAGCAGCTCCCGGGGAGGGGTGGCTGAAAAACTGTTTTTT. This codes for CASSSRGGVAEKLFF.

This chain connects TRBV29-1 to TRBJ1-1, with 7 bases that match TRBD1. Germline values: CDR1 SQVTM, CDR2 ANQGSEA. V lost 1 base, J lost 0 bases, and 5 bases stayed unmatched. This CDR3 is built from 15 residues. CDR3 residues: CSVEVTGSVNTEAFF. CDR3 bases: TGCAGCGTTGAAGTGACAGGGTCTGTGAACACTGAAGCTTTCTTT.

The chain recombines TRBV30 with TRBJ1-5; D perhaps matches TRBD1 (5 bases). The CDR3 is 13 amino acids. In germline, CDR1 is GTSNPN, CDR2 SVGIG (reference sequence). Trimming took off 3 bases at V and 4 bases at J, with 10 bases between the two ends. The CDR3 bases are TGTGCCTGGAGCGACAGTAGAAATCAGCCCCAGCATTTT. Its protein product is CAWSDSRNQPQHF. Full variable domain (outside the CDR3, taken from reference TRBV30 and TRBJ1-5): SQTIHQWPATLVQPVGSPLSLECTVEGTSNPNLYWYRQAAGRGLQLLFYSVGIGQISSEVPQNLSASRPQDRQFILSSKKLLLSDSGFYLCAWSDSRNQPQHFGDGTRLSIL.

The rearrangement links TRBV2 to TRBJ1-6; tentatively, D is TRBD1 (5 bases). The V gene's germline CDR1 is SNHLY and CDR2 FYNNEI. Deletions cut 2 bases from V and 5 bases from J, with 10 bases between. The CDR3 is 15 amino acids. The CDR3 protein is CASSERQGNNSPLHF. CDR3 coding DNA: TGTGCCAGCAGTGAACGGCAGGGAAATAATTCACCCCTCCACTTT.

The CDR3 spells CASSTSPGQGDDYGYTF. The CDR3 DNA is TGCGCCAGCAGCACAAGCCCGGGACAGGGGGATGACTATGGCTACACCTTC. This chain uses TRBV5-1 with TRBJ1-2; 11 bases line up with TRBD1. Trimming removed 4 bases from V and 3 bases from J; junction bases left unmatched: 11. Germline V gives CDR1 SGHRS, CDR2 YFSETQ. This CDR3 region has 17 residues.

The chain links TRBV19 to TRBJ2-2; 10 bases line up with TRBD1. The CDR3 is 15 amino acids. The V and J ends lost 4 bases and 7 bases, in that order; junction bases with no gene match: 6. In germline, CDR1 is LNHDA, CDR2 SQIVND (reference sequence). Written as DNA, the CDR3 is TGTGCCAGTAGTACGGACAGGGGGGCGATCGGGGAGCTGTTTTTT. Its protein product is CASSTDRGAIGELFF.

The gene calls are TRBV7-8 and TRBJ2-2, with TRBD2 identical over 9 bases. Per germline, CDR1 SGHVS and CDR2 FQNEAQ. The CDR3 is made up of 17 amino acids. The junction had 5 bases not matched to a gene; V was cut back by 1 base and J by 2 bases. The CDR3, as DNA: TGTGCCAGCAGCTTAGTCGCGGGAGGGCCCAACACCGGGGAGCTGTTTTTT. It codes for CASSLVAGGPNTGELFF.

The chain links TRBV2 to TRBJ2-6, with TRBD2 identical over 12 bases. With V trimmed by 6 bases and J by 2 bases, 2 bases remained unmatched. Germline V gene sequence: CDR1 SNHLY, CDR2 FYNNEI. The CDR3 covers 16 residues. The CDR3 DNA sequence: TGTGCCAGCAGACGGACTAGCGGGGCTGGGGCCAACGTCCTGACTTTC. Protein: CASRRTSGAGANVLTF.

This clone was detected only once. The CDR3, as DNA: TGCAGCGTGGAGGGACAGGGGTACGATGGCTACACCTTC. Its translation is CSVEGQGYDGYTF. V usage is TRBV29-1 and J usage is TRBJ1-2; 10 nucleotides line up with TRBD1. V lost 6 bases to trimming and J lost 6 bases; unmatched junction nucleotides: 7. Germline lookup yields CDR1 SQVTM and CDR2 ANQGSEA. The length of the CDR3 is 13 residues.

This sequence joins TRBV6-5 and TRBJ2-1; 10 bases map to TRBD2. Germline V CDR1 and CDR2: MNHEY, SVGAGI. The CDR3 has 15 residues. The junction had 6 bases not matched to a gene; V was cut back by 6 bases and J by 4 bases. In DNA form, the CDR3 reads TGTGCCAGCAGGAGGACTAGCGGCATATACAATGAGCAGTTCTTC. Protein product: CASRRTSGIYNEQFF.

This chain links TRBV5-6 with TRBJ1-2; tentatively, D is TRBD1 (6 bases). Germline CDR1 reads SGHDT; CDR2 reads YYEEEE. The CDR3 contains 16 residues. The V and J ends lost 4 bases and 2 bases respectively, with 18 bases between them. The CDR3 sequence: CASSPEGGGTNYGYTF. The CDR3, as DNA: TGTGCCAGCAGCCCTGAAGGGGGGGGGACCAACTATGGCTACACCTTC.

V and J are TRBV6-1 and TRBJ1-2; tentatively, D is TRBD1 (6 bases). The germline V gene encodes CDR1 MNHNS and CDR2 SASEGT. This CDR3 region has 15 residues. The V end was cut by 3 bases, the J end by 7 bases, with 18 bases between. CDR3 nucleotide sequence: TGTGCCAGCAGTGAGGACCAGACAGGATACGGTGGCTACACCTTC. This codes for CASSEDQTGYGGYTF.

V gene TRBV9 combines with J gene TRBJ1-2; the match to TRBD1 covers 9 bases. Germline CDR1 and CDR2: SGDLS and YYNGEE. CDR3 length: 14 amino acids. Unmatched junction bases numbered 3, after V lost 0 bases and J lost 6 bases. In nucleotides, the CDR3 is TGTGCCAGCAGCGTAGGACAGGGGGTTGATGGCTACACCTTC. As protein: CASSVGQGVDGYTF. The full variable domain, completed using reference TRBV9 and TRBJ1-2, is DSGVTQTPKHLITATGQRVTLRCSPRSGDLSVYWYQQSLDQGLQFLIQYYNGEERAKGNILERFSAQQFPDLHSELNLSSLELGDSALYFCASSVGQGVDGYTFGSGTRLTVV.

The CDR3 DNA follows: TGTGCCACCAGCAGAGGAGGCGGGGCTGGGGCCAACGTCCTGACTTTC. Residues: CATSRGGGAGANVLTF. The J gene is TRBJ2-6, the V gene TRBV15; D is perhaps TRBD2 (6 bases). V lost 1 base and J 2 bases, leaving 9 bases between the germline ends. Germline CDR1 reads LNHNV; CDR2 reads YYDKDF (reference sequence). CDR3 length: 16 residues.

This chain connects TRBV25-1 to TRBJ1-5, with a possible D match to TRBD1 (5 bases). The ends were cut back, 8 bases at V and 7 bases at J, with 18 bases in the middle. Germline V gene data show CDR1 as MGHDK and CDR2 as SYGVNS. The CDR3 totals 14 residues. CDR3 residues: CASSLLGEGQPQHF. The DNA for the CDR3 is TGTGCCAGCTCTCTTTTAGGGGAGGGGCAGCCCCAGCATTTT.

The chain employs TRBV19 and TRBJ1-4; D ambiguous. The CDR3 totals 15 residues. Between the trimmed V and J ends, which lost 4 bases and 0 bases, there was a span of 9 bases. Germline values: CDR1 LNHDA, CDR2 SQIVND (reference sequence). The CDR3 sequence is CASSTQSSTNEKLFF. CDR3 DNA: TGTGCCAGTAGTACACAGTCATCAACTAATGAAAAACTGTTTTTT.

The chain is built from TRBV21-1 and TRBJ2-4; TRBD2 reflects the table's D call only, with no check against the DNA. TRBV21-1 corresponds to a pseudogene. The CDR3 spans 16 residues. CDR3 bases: TGTGCCAGCAGCCCTCAAGCTCAAGTCGGGGAAAACATTCAGTACTTC. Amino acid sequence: CASSPQAQVGENIQYF.

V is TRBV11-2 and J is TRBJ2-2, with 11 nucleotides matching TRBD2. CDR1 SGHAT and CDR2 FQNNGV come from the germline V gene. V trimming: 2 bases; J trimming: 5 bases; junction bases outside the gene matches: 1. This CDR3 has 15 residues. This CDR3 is CASSLRLAGTGELFF. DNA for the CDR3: TGTGCCAGCAGCTTAAGACTAGCGGGAACCGGGGAGCTGTTTTTT.